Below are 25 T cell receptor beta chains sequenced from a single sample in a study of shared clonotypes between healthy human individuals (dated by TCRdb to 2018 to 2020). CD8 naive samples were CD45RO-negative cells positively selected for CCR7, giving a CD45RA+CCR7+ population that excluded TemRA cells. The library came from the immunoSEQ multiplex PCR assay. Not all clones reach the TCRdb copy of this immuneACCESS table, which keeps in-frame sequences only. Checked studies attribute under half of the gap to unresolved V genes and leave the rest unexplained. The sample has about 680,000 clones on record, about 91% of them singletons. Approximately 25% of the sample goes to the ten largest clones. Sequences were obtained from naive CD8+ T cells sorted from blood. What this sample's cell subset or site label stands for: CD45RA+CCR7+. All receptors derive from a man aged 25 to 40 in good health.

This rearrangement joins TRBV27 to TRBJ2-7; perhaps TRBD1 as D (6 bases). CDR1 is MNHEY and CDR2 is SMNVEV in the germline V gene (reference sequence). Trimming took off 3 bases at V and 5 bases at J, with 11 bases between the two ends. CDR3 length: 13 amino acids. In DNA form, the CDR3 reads TGTGCCAGCAGTTTTAACACAGGGAACGAGCAGTACTTC. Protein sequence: CASSFNTGNEQYF.

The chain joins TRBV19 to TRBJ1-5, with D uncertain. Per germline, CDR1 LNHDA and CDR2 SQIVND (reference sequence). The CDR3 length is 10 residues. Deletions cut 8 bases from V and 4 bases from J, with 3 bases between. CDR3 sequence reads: CASENQPQHF. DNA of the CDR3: TGTGCCAGTGAGAATCAGCCCCAGCATTTT.

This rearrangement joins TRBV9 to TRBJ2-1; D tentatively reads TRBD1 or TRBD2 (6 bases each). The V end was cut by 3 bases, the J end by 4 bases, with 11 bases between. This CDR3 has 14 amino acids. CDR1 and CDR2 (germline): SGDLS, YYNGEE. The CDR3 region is CASSGGAPYNEQFF. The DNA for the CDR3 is TGTGCCAGCAGCGGGGGGGCCCCTTACAATGAGCAGTTCTTC.

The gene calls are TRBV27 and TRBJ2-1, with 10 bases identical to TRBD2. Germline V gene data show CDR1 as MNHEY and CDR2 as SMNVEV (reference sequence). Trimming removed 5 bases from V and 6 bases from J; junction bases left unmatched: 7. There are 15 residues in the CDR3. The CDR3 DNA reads TGTGCCAGCAGTAAAATGGGGACTAGCGTCAATGAGCAGTTCTTC. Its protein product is CASSKMGTSVNEQFF.

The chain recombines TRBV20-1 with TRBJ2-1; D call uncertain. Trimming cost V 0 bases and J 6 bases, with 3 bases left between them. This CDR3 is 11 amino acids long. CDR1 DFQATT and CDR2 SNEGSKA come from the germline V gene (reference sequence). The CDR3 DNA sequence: TGCAGTGCTAGAGATTCCAATGAGCAGTTCTTC. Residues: CSARDSNEQFF.

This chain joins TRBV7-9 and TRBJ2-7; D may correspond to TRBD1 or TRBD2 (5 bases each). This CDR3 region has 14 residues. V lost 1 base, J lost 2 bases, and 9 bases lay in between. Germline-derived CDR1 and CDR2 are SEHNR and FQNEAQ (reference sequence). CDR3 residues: CASSLVGPTYEQYF. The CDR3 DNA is TGTGCCAGCAGCTTAGTGGGACCGACCTACGAGCAGTACTTC.

CDR3 sequence reads: CAWIGGRGNNYGYTF. CDR3 nucleotide sequence: TGTGCCTGGATAGGGGGGAGGGGAAACAACTATGGCTACACCTTC. This sequence joins TRBV30 and TRBJ1-2; D might be TRBD1 (6 bases). The V end lost 4 bases, the J end lost 2 bases, and 17 bases lay between the germline ends. This CDR3 has 15 residues. Germline V CDR1 and CDR2: GTSNPN, SVGIG (reference sequence).

The chain's CDR3 is CASSFEGEPQHF. The CDR3 DNA sequence: TGTGCCAGCAGTTTTGAGGGCGAGCCCCAGCATTTT. The chain links TRBV27 to TRBJ1-5; D is uncertain. Germline V CDR1 and CDR2: MNHEY, SMNVEV (reference sequence). The CDR3 extends over 12 amino acids. Trimming removed 3 bases at V and 8 bases at J, with 8 bases between.

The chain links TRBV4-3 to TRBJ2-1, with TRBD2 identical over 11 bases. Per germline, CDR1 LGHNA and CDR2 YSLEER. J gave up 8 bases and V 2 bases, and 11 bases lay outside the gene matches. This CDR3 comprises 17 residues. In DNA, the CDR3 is TGCGCCAGCAGCCAAACAATAGCGGGAGGGCCTATCGATGAGCAGTTCTTC. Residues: CASSQTIAGGPIDEQFF.

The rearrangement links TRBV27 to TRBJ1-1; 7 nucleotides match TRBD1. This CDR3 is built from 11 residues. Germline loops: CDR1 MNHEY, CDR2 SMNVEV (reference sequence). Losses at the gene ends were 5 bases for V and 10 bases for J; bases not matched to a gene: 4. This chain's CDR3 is CASSNHRGAFF. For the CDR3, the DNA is TGTGCCAGCAGTAACCACAGGGGAGCTTTCTTT.

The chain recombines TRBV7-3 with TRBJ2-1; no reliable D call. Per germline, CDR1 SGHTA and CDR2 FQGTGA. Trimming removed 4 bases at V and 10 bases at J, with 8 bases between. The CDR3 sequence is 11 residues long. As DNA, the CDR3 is TGTGCCAGCAGCTCAGACCGAGAGCAGTTCTTC. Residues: CASSSDREQFF. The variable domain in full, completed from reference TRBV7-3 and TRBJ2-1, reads GAGVSQTPSNKVTEKGKYVELRCDPISGHTALYWYRQSLGQGPEFLIYFQGTGAADDSGLPNDRFFAVRPEGSVSTLKIQRTERGDSAVYLCASSSDREQFFGPGTRLTVL.

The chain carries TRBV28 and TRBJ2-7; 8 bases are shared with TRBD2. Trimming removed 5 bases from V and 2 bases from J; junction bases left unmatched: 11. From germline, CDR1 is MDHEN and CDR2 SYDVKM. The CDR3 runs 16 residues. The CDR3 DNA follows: TGTGCCAGCAGTACGAATGGGGGACTAGGGGCCTACGAGCAGTACTTC. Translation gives CASSTNGGLGAYEQYF.

Written as DNA, the CDR3 is TGTGCCAGCAGCGCGGAGGGTCAGGGTTCCTACGAGCAGTACTTC. This gives the protein CASSAEGQGSYEQYF. This sequence joins TRBV5-6 and TRBJ2-7; possibly TRBD2 for D (6 bases). This CDR3 is 15 amino acids long. V gave up 4 bases and J gave up 1 base, with 15 bases separating them. Germline CDR1 reads SGHDT; CDR2 reads YYEEEE.

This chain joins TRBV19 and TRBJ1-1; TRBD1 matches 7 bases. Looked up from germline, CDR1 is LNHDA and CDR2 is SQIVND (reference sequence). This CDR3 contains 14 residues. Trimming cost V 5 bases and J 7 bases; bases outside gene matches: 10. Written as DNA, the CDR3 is TGTGCCAGTAGTTTCAGGTTAGGGGGCAGTGAAGCTTTCTTT. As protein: CASSFRLGGSEAFF.

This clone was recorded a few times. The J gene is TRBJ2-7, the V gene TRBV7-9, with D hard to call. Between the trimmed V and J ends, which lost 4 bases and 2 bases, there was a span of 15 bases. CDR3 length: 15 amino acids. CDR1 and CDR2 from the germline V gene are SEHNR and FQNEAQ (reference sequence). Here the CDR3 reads CASSSQSRYTYEQYF. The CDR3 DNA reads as TGTGCCAGCAGCTCCCAAAGTCGGTACACCTACGAGCAGTACTTC.

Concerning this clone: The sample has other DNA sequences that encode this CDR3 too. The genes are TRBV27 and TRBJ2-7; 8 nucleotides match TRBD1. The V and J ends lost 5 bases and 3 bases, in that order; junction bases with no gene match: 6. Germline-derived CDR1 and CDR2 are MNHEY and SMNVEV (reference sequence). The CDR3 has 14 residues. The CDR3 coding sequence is TGTGCCAGCAGTCCCGGACAGGGTATCTACGAGCAGTACTTC. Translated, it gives CASSPGQGIYEQYF.

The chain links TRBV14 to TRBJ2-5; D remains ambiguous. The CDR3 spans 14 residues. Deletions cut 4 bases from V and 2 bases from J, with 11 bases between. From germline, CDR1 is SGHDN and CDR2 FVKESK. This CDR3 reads CASSPGFLQETQYF. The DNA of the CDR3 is TGTGCCAGCAGCCCTGGGTTTCTACAAGAGACCCAGTACTTC. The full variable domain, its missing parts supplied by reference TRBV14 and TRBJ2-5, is EAGVTQFPSHSVIEKGQTVTLRCDPISGHDNLYWYRRVMGKEIKFLLHFVKESKQDESGMPNNRFLAERTGGTYSTLKVQPAELEDSGVYFCASSPGFLQETQYFGPGTRLLVL.

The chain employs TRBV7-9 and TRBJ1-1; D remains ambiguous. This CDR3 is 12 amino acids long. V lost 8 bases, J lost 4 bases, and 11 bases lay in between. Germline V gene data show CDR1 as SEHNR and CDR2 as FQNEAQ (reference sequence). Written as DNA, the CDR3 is TGTGCCAGCGGTGAACAAGGCACTGAAGCTTTCTTT. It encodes CASGEQGTEAFF. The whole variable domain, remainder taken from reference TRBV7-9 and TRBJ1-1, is DTGVSQNPRHKITKRGQNVTFRCDPISEHNRLYWYRQTLGQGPEFLTYFQNEAQLEKSRLLSDRFSAERPKGSFSTLEIQRTEQGDSAMYLCASGEQGTEAFFGQGTRLTVV.

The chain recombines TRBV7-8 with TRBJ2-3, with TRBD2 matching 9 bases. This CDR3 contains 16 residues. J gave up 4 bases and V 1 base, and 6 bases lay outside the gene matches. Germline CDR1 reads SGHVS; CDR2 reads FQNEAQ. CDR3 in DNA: TGTGCCAGCAGCTTAGAGGTAGCGGGAGCATCAGATACGCAGTATTTT. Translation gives CASSLEVAGASDTQYF.

In DNA, the CDR3 is TGCAGCGTTGAAGATTCGCTAGCGGGACCTAATGAGCAGTTCTTC. Translating gives CSVEDSLAGPNEQFF. The chain has TRBV29-1 and TRBJ2-1; 9 bases map to TRBD2. Trimming cost V 0 bases and J 7 bases; bases outside gene matches: 7. Germline values: CDR1 SQVTM, CDR2 ANQGSEA. The CDR3 contains 15 residues.

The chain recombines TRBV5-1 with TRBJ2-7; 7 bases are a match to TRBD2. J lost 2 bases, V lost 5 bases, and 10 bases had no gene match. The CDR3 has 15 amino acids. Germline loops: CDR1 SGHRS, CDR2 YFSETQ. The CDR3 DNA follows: TGCGCCAGCAGGCCCGGGCTAGCGGAGACCTACGAGCAGTACTTC. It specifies CASRPGLAETYEQYF.

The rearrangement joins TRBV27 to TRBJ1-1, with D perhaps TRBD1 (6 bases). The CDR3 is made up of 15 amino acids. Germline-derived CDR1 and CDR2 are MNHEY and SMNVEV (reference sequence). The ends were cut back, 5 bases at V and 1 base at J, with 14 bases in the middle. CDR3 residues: CASSLTRGENTEAFF. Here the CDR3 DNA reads TGTGCCAGCAGTCTCACCAGGGGCGAGAACACTGAAGCTTTCTTT.

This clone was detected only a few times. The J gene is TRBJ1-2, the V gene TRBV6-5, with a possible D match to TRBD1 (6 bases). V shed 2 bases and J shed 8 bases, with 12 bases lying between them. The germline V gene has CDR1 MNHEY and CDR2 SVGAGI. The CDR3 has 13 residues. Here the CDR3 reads CASSYAGARGYTF. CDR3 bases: TGTGCCAGCAGTTACGCGGGGGCGAGGGGCTACACCTTC.

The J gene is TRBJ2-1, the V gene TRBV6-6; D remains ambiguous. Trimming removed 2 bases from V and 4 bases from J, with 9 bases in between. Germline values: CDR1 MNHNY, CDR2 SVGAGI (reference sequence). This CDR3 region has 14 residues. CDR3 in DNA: TGTGCCAGCAGTTACGCCACAGTTTACAATGAGCAGTTCTTC. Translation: CASSYATVYNEQFF.

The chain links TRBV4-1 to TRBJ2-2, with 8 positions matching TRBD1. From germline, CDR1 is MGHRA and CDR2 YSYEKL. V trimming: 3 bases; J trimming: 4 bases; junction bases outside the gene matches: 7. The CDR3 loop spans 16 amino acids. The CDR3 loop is CASSQQGAPGTGELFF. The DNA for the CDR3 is TGCGCCAGCAGCCAGCAGGGGGCGCCGGGCACCGGGGAGCTGTTTTTT.